The clone carrying this T cell receptor (beta chain) was seen ten or more times. Antigen specificity is unknown. One entry per CDR3 protein results from TCRdb running MiXCR on the reads. In the table there are 400,000 to 550,000 distinct CDR3 sequences, around 11% of which are singletons. The entry originates in a study of T cell repertoires in cytomegalovirus infection. Background on the study: Carrying CMV and the relevant HLA type showed in public TCR beta signatures.

Study-wide results and limits: Predominance within the ex vivo response was attributable to HLA-C-restricted CMV-specific TCR beta clonotypes. Using cumulative public TCR beta family frequency, the authors identified those who carried CMV together with the relevant HLA.

V was clipped by 0 bases and J by 0 bases; unmatched bases: 2. In germline, CDR1 is SGDLS, CDR2 YYNGEE. The CDR3 runs to 16 residues. The sample consisted of PBMCs. The source of this sequence is a human donor in good health (CMV status not recorded). Some clones in this sample may be carry-over from other donors' samples. The chain couples TRBV9 to TRBJ2-2, with 7 nucleotides matching TRBD2. Written as DNA, the CDR3 is TGTGCCAGCAGCGTAGCCCTAGCGGCGAACACCGGGGAGCTGTTTTTT. Translated: CASSVALAANTGELFF. Full variable domain (remainder filled in from reference TRBV9 and TRBJ2-2): DSGVTQTPKHLITATGQRVTLRCSPRSGDLSVYWYQQSLDQGLQFLIQYYNGEERAKGNILERFSAQQFPDLHSELNLSSLELGDSALYFCASSVALAANTGELFFGEGSRLTVL.